The 3 T cell receptor beta chains in this list originate from one sample, sequenced in a study of blood T cell repertoires in COVID-19. Some clones are missing from TCRdb's copy, which holds only in-frame ones; the method was immunoSEQ multiplex PCR. This table holds 110,000 or so clones, under 90% found once. Source material: peripheral blood. These receptors all stem from a man in his 60s with acute or convalescent COVID-19.

The V and J genes are TRBV4-3 and TRBJ2-2; D may be TRBD1 (5 bases). Germline V gene lookup returns CDR1 LGHNA and CDR2 YSLEER. The CDR3 runs 14 residues. V was pared by 0 bases and J by 7 bases, with 9 bases between. CDR3 in DNA: TGCGCCAGCAGCCAAGATAGGGGCAGCGGGGAGCTGTTTTTT. It translates to CASSQDRGSGELFF.

J is TRBJ1-6 and V is TRBV2; D perhaps matches TRBD1 (6 bases). The CDR3 contains 19 residues. The ends were cut back, 0 bases at V and 10 bases at J, with 25 bases in the middle. CDR1 and CDR2 (germline): SNHLY, FYNNEI. CDR3 in amino acids: CASSEAQNRVTGVWSPLHF. The CDR3 nucleotides read TGTGCCAGCAGTGAAGCGCAGAACAGGGTGACCGGGGTTTGGTCACCCCTCCACTTT.

J is TRBJ1-1 and V is TRBV7-2; the match to TRBD1 covers 7 bases. Germline V gives CDR1 SGHTA, CDR2 FQGNSA. The CDR3 has 15 amino acids. The V segment lost 0 bases and the J segment 4 bases; nucleotides outside the gene matches: 5. The CDR3 DNA is TGTGCCAGCAGCTTAGCGCCAACAGGGGTCACTGAAGCTTTCTTT. Its protein is CASSLAPTGVTEAFF.